A single T cell receptor (beta chain) is shown here with its context. This clone appeared many times. No cognate antigen has been identified for it. No base quality information exists; no much larger clone differs at one position. This sample is part of a study of control samples from healthy donors and cancer patients (dated by TCRdb to between 2020 and 2021). The protocol used for the library was the immunoSEQ multiplex PCR assay. Entries here come from immuneACCESS through TCRdb and include only in-frame sequences with V and J called. Some clones fail to appear in such tables; in the studies checked, an unresolved V gene covers under half of the shortfall, and the cause of the remainder is unknown. For this sample the table gives around 68,000 clones, of which about 83% were detected only once. The top ten constitute roughly 14% of the sample. Sequenced sample: blood. The sequence was collected from a man aged 55 to 70 in good health.

The bases are TGTGCCAGCAGTTCAGGGACAGCGAATTCACCCCTCCACTTT. Its translation reads: CASSSGTANSPLHF. This receptor chain uses TRBV11-1 and TRBJ1-6; the junction holds 7 bases that match TRBD1. CDR1 and CDR2 are read off the germline V gene (reference sequence) as SGHAT and FQDESV. Reading from cysteine to phenylalanine, the CDR3 counts 14 amino acids. The entry retains the CDR3 DNA only, 42 bases that are in frame from base 1. Trimming removed 6 bases from V and 7 bases from J; the gene matches leave 6 bases unexplained.